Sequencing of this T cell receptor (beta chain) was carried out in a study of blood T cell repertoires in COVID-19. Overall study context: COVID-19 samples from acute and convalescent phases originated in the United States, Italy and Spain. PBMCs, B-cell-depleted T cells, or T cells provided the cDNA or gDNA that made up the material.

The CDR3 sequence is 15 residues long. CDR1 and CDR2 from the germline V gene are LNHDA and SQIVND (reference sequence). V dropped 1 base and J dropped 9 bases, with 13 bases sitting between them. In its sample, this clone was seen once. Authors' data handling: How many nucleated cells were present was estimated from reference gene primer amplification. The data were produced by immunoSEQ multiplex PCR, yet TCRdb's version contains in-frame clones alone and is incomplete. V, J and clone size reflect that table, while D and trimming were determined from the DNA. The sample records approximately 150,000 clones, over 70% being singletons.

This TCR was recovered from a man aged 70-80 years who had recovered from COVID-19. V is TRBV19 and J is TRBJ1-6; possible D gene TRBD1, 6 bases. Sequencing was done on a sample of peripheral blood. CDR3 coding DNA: TGTGCCAGTAGTATAGCCGCAGGGGTGAGTTCACCCCTCCACTTT. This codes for CASSIAAGVSSPLHF.